These T cell receptor beta chains were read from a single sample in a study of shared clonotypes between healthy human individuals. TCRdb's copy holds only in-frame clones and misses some; the assay was immunoSEQ multiplex PCR. Here the sample spans some 980,000 clones, 60% to 85% being singletons. Sequenced sample: memory CD4+ T cells sorted from blood. These receptor sequences come from a man between 18 and 35 years old in good health. Each CDR3 is given with its conserved first and last residue. A D gene is named only where the DNA matches it firmly. A row's size may be missing; if present it is once, few, many or a size class.

TRBJ1-5 TRBV6-1 NA NA TGTGCCAGTCAGAGAGGGGCGAGCAATCAGCCCCAGCATTTT CASQRGASNQPQHF
TRBJ2-1 TRBV18 TRBD2 few TGTGCCAGCTCACCGGGACTAGCGGGGGACAATGAGCAGTTCTTC CASSPGLAGDNEQFF
TRBJ2-1 TRBV19 NA NA TGTGCCAGTAGTGTGACATTCATCTCCTACAATGAGCAGTTCTTC CASSVTFISYNEQFF
TRBJ1-2 TRBV12-5 NA NA TGTGCTAGTGGTTTGGTAACCAGCGCTGGCTACACCTTC CASGLVTSAGYTF
TRBJ1-1 TRBV30 TRBD1 NA TGTGCCTCCCAGACAGGGGGCTTTACTGAAGCTTTCTTT CASQTGGFTEAFF
TRBJ2-7 TRBV6-6 NA NA TGTGCCAGCAGCCCACAGGGACCAGCGGCGGGTTCCGAGCAGTACTTC CASSPQGPAAGSEQYF
TRBJ1-5 TRBV5-1 NA NA TGCGCCAGCAGCTTGAGCGGTGGCGGTCAGCCCCAGCATTTT CASSLSGGGQPQHF
TRBJ2-2 TRBV2 NA NA TGTGCCAGCAGGGGGGCCGGGGAGCTGTTTTTT CASRGAGELFF
TRBJ1-4 TRBV6-5 NA once TGTGCCAGCAGTTACTCTCCTCTACTCAAGGGGGAAAAACTGTTTTTT CASSYSPLLKGEKLFF
TRBJ2-3 TRBV27 TRBD2 NA TGTGCCAGCAGTAGGCTACCCCTAGCGGGAGGGCCGAGCACAGATACGCAGTATTTT CASSRLPLAGGPSTDTQYF
TRBJ1-2 TRBV7-2 NA few TGTGCCAGCAGCTTTTATCTCGGGGAGGATGGCTACACCTTC CASSFYLGEDGYTF
TRBJ2-5 TRBV2 TRBD2 NA TGTGCCAGTACTACCGGGACTAGCGACTCGGGGACCCAGTACTTC CASTTGTSDSGTQYF
TRBJ2-5 TRBV5-1 TRBD2 NA TGCGCCAGCAGCTTGGGGACTAGCGGGAGCCGAAGGGAGACCCAGTACTTC CASSLGTSGSRRETQYF
TRBJ2-2 TRBV2 NA NA TGTGCCAGCAGTGCGACGCGGGGTTGGACCGGGGAGCTGTTTTTT CASSATRGWTGELFF
TRBJ2-5 TRBV30 NA once TGTGCTTGTACACAGCAAGAGACCCAGTACTTC CACTQQETQYF
TRBJ2-5 TRBV4-3 NA NA TGCGCCAGCAGCCAAGATCAGGGACAGACCCAGTACTTC CASSQDQGQTQYF
TRBJ2-7 TRBV18 NA NA TGTGCCAGCTCACCAGGGCCTCTCCGCGAGCAGTACTTC CASSPGPLREQYF
TRBJ1-4 TRBV28 TRBD1 NA TGTGCCAGCAGCCGACAGGGGCCAACTAATGAAAAACTGTTTTTT CASSRQGPTNEKLFF
TRBJ1-5 TRBV7-9 TRBD1 NA TGTGCCAGCAGCCAACAGGGGAATAGCAATCAGCCCCAGCATTTT CASSQQGNSNQPQHF
TRBJ1-4 TRBV28 NA NA TGTGCCAGCAGCCAGCACCCGGCAGGGCACCGTGAAAAACTGTTTTTT CASSQHPAGHREKLFF
TRBJ2-7 TRBV30 NA NA TGTGCCTGGGCTCCCGGTACCTACGAGCAGTACTTC CAWAPGTYEQYF
TRBJ2-1 TRBV7-2 TRBD2 NA TGTGCCAGCAGCTCCCCCCTGGAGTCTAGCGGGAGTGAGGGCTATGAGCAGTTCTTC CASSSPLESSGSEGYEQFF
TRBJ2-5 TRBV5-6 NA NA TGTGCCAGCAGCTTGGAGGCACGGGAGACCCAGTACTTC CASSLEARETQYF
TRBJ2-5 TRBV5-4 NA NA TGTGCCAGCAGGGTTGACTCGACCCAAGAGACCCAGTACTTC CASRVDSTQETQYF
TRBJ2-3 TRBV11-2 TRBD2 once TGTGCCAGCAGCTTAATCGCGGGAGGGCAAGATACGCAGTATTTT CASSLIAGGQDTQYF
TRBJ1-5 TRBV10-3 NA NA TGTGCCATCAGTGATGGGGCAGGTAGGCAGAGCAATCAGCCCCAGCATTTT CAISDGAGRQSNQPQHF
TRBJ1-2 TRBV18 NA NA TGTGCCAGCCGTTACCTAACAAACCCTCTCTATGGCTACACCTTC CASRYLTNPLYGYTF
TRBJ1-1 TRBV21-1 NA NA TGTGCCAGCAGCAAAGTGTTCAGGGGGCAAACTGAAGCTTTCTTT CASSKVFRGQTEAFF
TRBJ2-7 TRBV5-3 NA NA TGTGCCAGAAGTACTCCCGGGGCCCCGGGGCACGAGCAGTACTTC CARSTPGAPGHEQYF
TRBJ2-3 TRBV9 TRBD1 NA TGTGCCAGCAGCCCCCGGACAGGGGAGGCAGATACGCAGTATTTT CASSPRTGEADTQYF
TRBJ1-2 TRBV5-6 NA NA TGTGCCAGCAGCTTGGATGGTACGAGCTATGGCTACACCTTC CASSLDGTSYGYTF
TRBJ1-2 TRBV5-1 NA NA TGCGCCAGCAGCTTGGGTGGGGACTATGGCTACACCTTC CASSLGGDYGYTF
TRBJ2-5 TRBV18 NA NA TGTGCCAGCTCACCACCGCAGGGGAATAGGGAGACCCAGTACTTC CASSPPQGNRETQYF
TRBJ2-1 TRBV7-9 TRBD1 NA TGTGCCAGCAGCTCCCGGACAGGGGGCAATGAGCAGTTCTTC CASSSRTGGNEQFF
TRBJ1-1 TRBV30 NA NA TGTGCCTGGAGTGTGGAGACTAAGGCTTTCTTT CAWSVETKAFF
TRBJ1-5 TRBV2 NA NA TGTGCCAGCAACCTCGAGGGCAATCAGCCCCAGCATTTT CASNLEGNQPQHF
TRBJ1-1 TRBV15 TRBD1 NA TGTGCCACCAGCAGAGAACTAGGGACAGTTGATGAAGCTTTCTTT CATSRELGTVDEAFF
TRBJ2-1 TRBV13 NA NA TGTGCCAGCAGCTTAGAAACGGGGGTCAAAAACAATGAGCAGTTCTTC CASSLETGVKNNEQFF
TRBJ2-1 TRBV27 NA NA TGTGCCAGCATTAACCACGGGGGGCGTGAGCAGTTCTTC CASINHGGREQFF
TRBJ2-1 TRBV4-3 NA NA TGCGCCAGCAGCCAAGTTTGGGGACCCTACAATGAGCAGTTCTTC CASSQVWGPYNEQFF
TRBJ2-3 TRBV5-1 TRBD2 NA TGCGCCAGCAGCCCCAGGAGCGGGGGTTGGGGCACAGATACGCAGTATTTT CASSPRSGGWGTDTQYF
TRBJ2-2 TRBV2 NA NA TGTGCCAGCAGTGATGAATGGGGGACCGGGGAGCTGTTTTTT CASSDEWGTGELFF
TRBJ1-6 TRBV5-1 NA NA TGCGCCAGCAGCTTGGGACAGATTAATTCACCCCTCCACTTT CASSLGQINSPLHF
TRBJ2-7 TRBV30 TRBD1 NA TGTGCCTGGAGTGGGCAGGGGGCTCACGAGCAGTACTTC CAWSGQGAHEQYF
TRBJ2-7 TRBV7-6 TRBD1 NA TGTGCCAGCAGCCTCAGGACAGGGGGCTACGAGCAGTACTTC CASSLRTGGYEQYF
TRBJ2-5 TRBV6-5 NA NA TGTGCCAGCTCTACCTTAGTAACGAAAGAGACCCAGTACTTC CASSTLVTKETQYF
TRBJ2-2 TRBV7-8 TRBD2 NA TGTGCCAGCAGCTCTAGCGGGAGGGCCGGCACCGGGGAGCTGTTTTTT CASSSSGRAGTGELFF
TRBJ2-7 TRBV7-8 NA NA TGTGCCAGCAGCACCTGGTCGTGGGAGCAGTACTTC CASSTWSWEQYF
TRBJ1-2 TRBV5-1 TRBD1 NA TGCGCCAGCAGCCCACAGGGGGTTGGCTACACCTTC CASSPQGVGYTF
TRBJ2-1 TRBV7-2 TRBD2 NA TGTGCCAGCAGCTTACGCGGGAGGGTCGACAATGAGCAGTTCTTC CASSLRGRVDNEQFF
TRBJ1-2 TRBV4-2 TRBD1 NA TGTGCCAGCAGCCCACGAGGAGGGACAGGAGAGGGGAGCTACACCTTC CASSPRGGTGEGSYTF
TRBJ1-2 TRBV19 TRBD1 NA TGTGCCAGTAGTATCCCGGGACAGGGCGCTAACTATGGCTACACCTTC CASSIPGQGANYGYTF
TRBJ2-1 TRBV2 TRBD2 NA TGTGCCAGCAGGCTGAGCGGGAGTACCTACAATGAGCAGTTCTTC CASRLSGSTYNEQFF
TRBJ1-1 TRBV5-1 TRBD1 NA TGCGCCAGCAGCTTGGAGACAGGGCCTTCCACTGAAGCTTTCTTT CASSLETGPSTEAFF
TRBJ1-4 TRBV7-2 TRBD1 NA TGTGCCAGCAGCTCAGGGACAGGGGGCAGAGAGGAAAAACTGTTTTTT CASSSGTGGREEKLFF
TRBJ2-7 TRBV7-8 TRBD1 NA TGTGCCAGCAGCTCACCCCGAGGACAGGGGAACGAGCAGTACTTC CASSSPRGQGNEQYF
TRBJ2-3 TRBV27 TRBD2 once TGTGCCAGCAGTTCCCTCACTAGCGGGAGCGGCACAGATACGCAGTATTTT CASSSLTSGSGTDTQYF
TRBJ2-5 TRBV5-6 TRBD2 NA TGTGCCAGCAGCCTGAGACTAGCGGACCAAGAGACCCAGTACTTC CASSLRLADQETQYF